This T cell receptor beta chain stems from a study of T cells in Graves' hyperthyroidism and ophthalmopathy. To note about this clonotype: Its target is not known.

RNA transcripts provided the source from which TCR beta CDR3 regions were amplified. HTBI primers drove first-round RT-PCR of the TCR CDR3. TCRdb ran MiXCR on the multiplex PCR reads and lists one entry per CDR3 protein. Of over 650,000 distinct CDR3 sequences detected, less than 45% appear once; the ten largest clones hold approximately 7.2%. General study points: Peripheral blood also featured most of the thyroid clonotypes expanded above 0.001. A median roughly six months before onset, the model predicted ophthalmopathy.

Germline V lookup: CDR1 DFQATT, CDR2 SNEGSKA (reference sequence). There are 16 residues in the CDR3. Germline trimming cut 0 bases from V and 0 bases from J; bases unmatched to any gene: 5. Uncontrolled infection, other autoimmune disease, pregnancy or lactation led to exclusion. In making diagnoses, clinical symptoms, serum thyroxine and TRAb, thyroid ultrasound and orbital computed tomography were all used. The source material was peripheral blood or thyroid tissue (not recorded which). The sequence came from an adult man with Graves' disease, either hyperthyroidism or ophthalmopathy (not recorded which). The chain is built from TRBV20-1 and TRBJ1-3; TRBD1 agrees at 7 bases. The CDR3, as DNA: TGCAGTGCTAGAGACGGGACAGCCCTCTCTGGAAACACCATATATTTT. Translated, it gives CSARDGTALSGNTIYF.